This T cell receptor beta chain was identified during a study of T cells in Graves' hyperthyroidism and ophthalmopathy. Regarding the study as a whole: Most thyroid clonotypes with frequency above 0.001 were detected in blood.

Duration under 3 months, a NOSPECS grade of at least 4, and a Clinical Activity Score of at least 3 characterized the ophthalmopathy patients. Ten or more counts support this clonotype. Its antigen is currently unknown. Germline V gene sequence: CDR1 SGHRS, CDR2 YFSETQ. The CDR3 is made up of 14 amino acids. V lost 0 bases and J 2 bases, leaving 9 bases between the germline ends. From RNA transcripts, TCR beta CDR3 regions were amplified. HTBI primers were used for first-round RT-PCR of the TCR CDR3. One entry per CDR3 protein, called by TCRdb with MiXCR from the multiplex PCR reads. This sample has over 250,000 distinct CDR3 sequences; roughly 22% occur once, and the top ten carry about 60%.

The source of this sequence is a man aged 25-40 years with Graves' ophthalmopathy. Sequenced input: blood. V and J are TRBV5-1 and TRBJ2-7; no clear D. CDR3 in amino acids: CASSLVPGPYEQYF. The CDR3 coding sequence is TGCGCCAGCAGCTTGGTTCCAGGCCCCTACGAGCAGTACTTC.